The entry that follows covers one T cell receptor beta chain sequence. TCRdb derives one entry per CDR3 protein from the 5' RACE reads, leaving out DNA. Recorded for this sample: 500,000 to 700,000 distinct CDR3 sequences. This sample is drawn from a study of T cells expressing NK-cell markers. Germline V gene data show CDR1 as LGHDT and CDR2 as YNNKEL (reference sequence). There are 13 residues in the CDR3. The sequencing sample was made of blood T cells: a sorted CD56 or NKG2C T cell subset, CD4+ or CD8+ T cells, or bulk PBMC T cells (not recorded which). The J gene is TRBJ2-4, the V gene TRBV3-1; TCRdb's D call of TRBD1 is untestable without DNA. The sequence derives from a man between 18 and 29 years old in good health. CDR3 residues: CASSQEGPNIQYF.